Listed here are 23 T cell receptor beta chains from one sample, sequenced in a study of blood T cell repertoires in COVID-19 (TCRdb year 2020). Library method: the immunoSEQ multiplex PCR assay. Imported from immuneACCESS, the table was reduced by TCRdb to in-frame sequences with V and J called. These copies leave out some clones; in studies compared against another copy, an unresolved V gene accounts for under half, and the cause of the remainder is not known. This sample comprises around 130,000 clones, approximately 84% of them detected only once. About 17% of the sample comes from the top ten. The sequencing input was peripheral blood. These receptors all come from a woman of 80 years or more with acute or convalescent COVID-19.

The V gene is TRBV7-9, the J gene TRBJ2-1; tentative D call: TRBD1 (6 bases). This CDR3 has 14 amino acids. V lost 5 bases and J lost 6, with 14 bases in between. Germline V gene sequence: CDR1 SEHNR, CDR2 FQNEAQ (reference sequence). CDR3 sequence reads: CASSPRTASNEQFF. The CDR3 DNA follows: TGTGCCAGCAGCCCTCGGACAGCCTCCAATGAGCAGTTCTTC.

The V gene is TRBV4-1, the J gene TRBJ2-1; 9 bases are a match to TRBD2. Germline lookup yields CDR1 MGHRA and CDR2 YSYEKL. Trimming at V came to 0 bases and at J to 9 bases, leaving 9 bases not matched to a gene. This CDR3 has 16 residues. The CDR3 protein is CASSQEPGLAYGEQFF. The CDR3 DNA reads as TGCGCCAGCAGCCAAGAGCCGGGACTAGCTTACGGTGAGCAGTTCTTC.

This chain joins TRBV5-6 and TRBJ2-7, with a weak D call TRBD1 (6 bases). V lost 4 bases to trimming and J lost 2 bases, with 10 bases between them. Germline V gene data show CDR1 as SGHDT and CDR2 as YYEEEE. CDR3 length: 13 amino acids. The CDR3: CASSLWTAYEQYF. DNA for the CDR3: TGTGCCAGCAGCCTCTGGACAGCCTACGAGCAGTACTTC.

This sequence joins TRBV12-5 and TRBJ2-7, with 9 bases aligning to TRBD1. Germline values: CDR1 LGHNT, CDR2 FRNRAP. V shed 1 base, J shed 4 bases, and the junction held 2 bases outside the gene matches. This CDR3 has 14 amino acids. CDR3 region: CASGLETGGYEQYF. CDR3 nucleotide sequence: TGTGCTAGTGGTTTGGAGACAGGGGGTTACGAGCAGTACTTC.

This clone was counted between two and nine times. The genes are TRBV5-1 and TRBJ2-1, with TRBD1 matching over 7 bases. CDR3 length equals 16 residues. The germline CDR1 and CDR2 sequences are SGHRS and YFSETQ. After removal of 0 bases from V and 5 bases from J, the junction contained 8 bases not matched to a gene. The CDR3 here is CASSLAPGQTNNEQFF. The DNA of the CDR3 is TGCGCCAGCAGCTTGGCACCGGGACAGACCAACAATGAGCAGTTCTTC.

V usage is TRBV6-5 and J usage is TRBJ2-7; D is ambiguous. The germline V and J ends were trimmed by 0 bases and 1 base, with 10 bases remaining between them. The CDR3 is 15 amino acids. The germline V gene encodes CDR1 MNHEY and CDR2 SVGAGI. The CDR3 DNA follows: TGTGCCAGCAGTTACTCGTCAGGTCGATCCTACGAGCAGTACTTC. As protein: CASSYSSGRSYEQYF.

The chain is built from TRBV27 and TRBJ1-2; 10 bases align to TRBD1. This CDR3 contains 13 residues. Germline V gives CDR1 MNHEY, CDR2 SMNVEV (reference sequence). Trimming took 6 bases from V and 4 from J; bases not matched to a gene: 2. The CDR3, as DNA: TGTGCCAGCAGGGACAGGGGGGTCTATGGCTACACCTTC. It encodes CASRDRGVYGYTF.

This clone appeared a few times. J is TRBJ2-3 and V is TRBV7-2; 8 bases are a match to TRBD2. Trimming at V came to 5 bases and at J to 2 bases, leaving 6 bases not matched to a gene. The CDR3 sequence is 15 residues long. CDR1 and CDR2 (germline): SGHTA, FQGNSA. CDR3 in DNA: TGTGCCAGCAGCACCGGGACTAGGTACACAGATACGCAGTATTTT. This sequence encodes CASSTGTRYTDTQYF.

The CDR3 protein is CASSYSHRGNQPQHF. In DNA, the CDR3 is TGTGCCAGCAGTTACTCCCACAGGGGTAATCAGCCCCAGCATTTT. The V gene is TRBV6-2 or TRBV6-3, the J gene TRBJ1-5; 7 bases fit TRBD1. The J segment lost 4 bases and the V segment lost 0 bases, leaving 3 bases of the junction unmatched. In germline, CDR1 is MNHEY, CDR2 SVGEGT. The length of the CDR3 is 15 residues.

The J gene is TRBJ2-3, the V gene TRBV6-5, with a possible D match to TRBD2 (6 bases). V was cut by 10 bases and J by 2 bases, with 16 bases left in between. From germline, CDR1 is MNHEY and CDR2 SVGAGI. This CDR3 is built from 14 residues. The CDR3 nucleotides are TGTGCCACCCAGGGACTGACCTTCACAGATACGCAGTATTTT. Its protein is CATQGLTFTDTQYF.

V is TRBV11-3 and J is TRBJ2-3; 11 bases are a match to TRBD2. This CDR3 has 19 amino acids. CDR1 and CDR2 from the germline V gene are SGHNT and YENEEA. Trimming removed 3 bases from V and 5 bases from J; junction bases left unmatched: 16. CDR3 coding DNA: TGTGCCAGCAGCTTGGCCTCTACCTTAGCGGGGGGGCCAGGAGATACGCAGTATTTT. It codes for CASSLASTLAGGPGDTQYF.

The chain recombines TRBV7-8 with TRBJ2-7; 8 bases match TRBD2. Germline V lookup: CDR1 SGHVS, CDR2 FQNEAQ. The CDR3 contains 14 residues. The ends lost 5 bases at V and 3 bases at J; junction bases unmatched: 6. The CDR3 sequence: CASSLSGSSYEQYF. The CDR3 DNA is TGTGCCAGCAGCCTAAGCGGGAGTAGCTACGAGCAGTACTTC.

This chain joins TRBV5-1 and TRBJ1-4; D call uncertain. The V gene's germline CDR1 is SGHRS and CDR2 YFSETQ. Trimming pared 4 bases from V and 7 bases from J, leaving 20 bases between. This CDR3 has 16 residues. In DNA, the CDR3 is TGCGCCAGCAGCCCTGGGAGCGCCACCGGCGGTGAAAAACTGTTTTTT. Protein sequence: CASSPGSATGGEKLFF. Full variable domain (missing parts from reference TRBV5-1 and TRBJ1-4): KAGVTQTPRYLIKTRGQQVTLSCSPISGHRSVSWYQQTPGQGLQFLFEYFSETQRNKGNFPGRFSGRQFSNSRSEMNVSTLELGDSALYLCASSPGSATGGEKLFFGSGTQLSVL.

The V gene is TRBV5-5, the J gene TRBJ1-3, with 7 bases fitting TRBD1. Germline CDR1 and CDR2: SGHKS and YYEKEE (reference sequence). V gave up 4 bases and J gave up 0 bases; unmatched junction bases: 4. This CDR3 has 15 residues. As DNA, the CDR3 is TGTGCCAGCAGCGGACAGGCCGCCTCTGGAAACACCATATATTTT. Amino acid sequence: CASSGQAASGNTIYF.

This clone was counted a single time. The chain employs TRBV11-2 and TRBJ1-3; D unresolved. The CDR3 is 17 amino acids. The germline CDR1 and CDR2 sequences are SGHAT and FQNNGV. Trimming removed 4 bases from V and 0 bases from J, with 16 bases in between. The CDR3 here is CASSSARLGSSGNTIYF. The CDR3 region has the DNA TGTGCCAGCAGCTCCGCACGTCTCGGTAGCTCTGGAAACACCATATATTTT.

The V gene is TRBV4-3, the J gene TRBJ2-7, with a possible D match to TRBD2 (7 bases). V lost 5 bases and J 3 bases, leaving 11 bases between the germline ends. Germline V gene lookup returns CDR1 LGHNA and CDR2 YSLEER. This CDR3 is built from 13 residues. The DNA for the CDR3 is TGCGCCAGCAGCAAGGGGGGGGGCTACGAGCAGTACTTC. It codes for CASSKGGGYEQYF.

The chain carries TRBV30 and TRBJ2-2, with 7 bases fitting TRBD1. V lost 3 bases and J lost 1; bases outside the gene matches: 5. Germline CDR1 reads GTSNPN; CDR2 reads SVGIG (reference sequence). The CDR3 length is 15 residues. In DNA form, the CDR3 reads TGTGCCTGGAGCAGGGACAGTCTGAACACCGGGGAGCTGTTTTTT. Translating gives CAWSRDSLNTGELFF.

This chain uses TRBV7-2 with TRBJ1-1; D gene ambiguous. Germline CDR1 SGHTA, CDR2 FQGNSA. The V and J ends lost 2 bases and 1 base respectively, with 11 bases between them. There are 15 residues in the CDR3. The CDR3 region is CASSLNSGENTEAFF. In nucleotides, the CDR3 is TGTGCCAGCAGCTTAAACTCCGGGGAGAACACTGAAGCTTTCTTT. The full variable domain, rest sourced from reference TRBV7-2 and TRBJ1-1, is GAGVSQSPSNKVTEKGKDVELRCDPISGHTALYWYRQSLGQGLEFLIYFQGNSAPDKSGLPSDRFSAERTGGSVSTLTIQRTQQEDSAVYLCASSLNSGENTEAFFGQGTRLTVV.

This clone appeared once. The V call is TRBV6-5, the J call TRBJ1-3, with 7 bases identical to TRBD1. The CDR3 is 14 amino acids. J gave up 2 bases and V 5 bases, and 3 bases lay outside the gene matches. Germline V gene lookup returns CDR1 MNHEY and CDR2 SVGAGI. In nucleotides, the CDR3 is TGTGCCAGCAGTCGACAGGGAACTGGAAACACCATATATTTT. Its translation is CASSRQGTGNTIYF.

The gene calls are TRBV18 and TRBJ1-2; the match to TRBD1 covers 9 bases. V shed 6 bases and J 1 base; nucleotides not matched to a gene: 9. The CDR3 totals 16 residues. Germline CDR1 is KGHSH and CDR2 is LQKENI. CDR3 sequence reads: CASSSRRGQGNYGYTF. The CDR3 DNA reads as TGTGCCAGCTCGTCTCGGAGGGGACAGGGTAACTATGGCTACACCTTC.

The rearrangement joins TRBV21-1 to TRBJ2-5; TRBD2 is taken as the D call from the table, unchecked against the DNA. TRBV21-1 is noted as a pseudogene. The CDR3 covers 14 residues. The CDR3 spells CASSKVGVRETQYF. In nucleotides, the CDR3 is TGTGCCAGCAGCAAAGTCGGAGTAAGAGAGACCCAGTACTTC.

The V and J genes are TRBV7-2 and TRBJ2-7; 10 nucleotides agree with TRBD2. CDR3 length: 15 residues. The germline gives CDR1 SGHTA, CDR2 FQGNSA. V lost 5 bases to trimming and J lost 0 bases; unmatched junction nucleotides: 4. The CDR3: CASSEGLAASYEQYF. CDR3 nucleotides: TGTGCCAGCAGCGAAGGACTAGCGGCCTCCTACGAGCAGTACTTC.

The rearrangement joins TRBV30 to TRBJ2-2; 7 nucleotides agree with TRBD1. V gave up 3 bases and J gave up 5 bases; unmatched junction bases: 3. Germline-derived CDR1 and CDR2 are GTSNPN and SVGIG (reference sequence). This CDR3 has 13 residues. CDR3 sequence (DNA): TGTGCCTGGAGCGTACAGGGGACCGGGGAGCTGTTTTTT. Amino acid sequence: CAWSVQGTGELFF.